This T cell receptor (beta chain) was observed in a study of immune heterogeneity within non-small cell lung tumors. Study-wide points: Within a patient, dominant CDR3 beta clonotypes were shared across sites, though different locations had unique frequent clones.

This CDR3 contains 15 residues. V lost 5 bases to trimming and J lost 4 bases; unmatched junction nucleotides: 10. Germline CDR1 is LNHDA and CDR2 is SQIVND (reference sequence). Concerning this clonotype: Its specificity is not known.

Template material for each sample was roughly 600 ng of bulk tumor genomic DNA. Multiple biopsies spaced far apart were taken from each primary tumor during surgery. Patients had untreated, newly diagnosed non-small cell lung cancer and underwent curative surgery. Multiplex PCR amplified TCR beta CDR3 with 32 V and 13 J primers. From the multiplex PCR reads, TCRdb called clonotypes with MiXCR, one entry per CDR3 protein. This table holds approximately 11,000 distinct CDR3 sequences, almost 30% found once. The specimen sequenced was lung tumor tissue. This clonotype originated in a woman aged 50 to 60 with non-small cell lung cancer. The rearrangement joins TRBV19 to TRBJ1-2; 7 bases align to TRBD1. CDR3 loop: CASSVLAGTAYGYTF. The CDR3 DNA reads as TGTGCCAGTAGTGTACTTGCGGGGACAGCCTATGGCTACACCTTC.